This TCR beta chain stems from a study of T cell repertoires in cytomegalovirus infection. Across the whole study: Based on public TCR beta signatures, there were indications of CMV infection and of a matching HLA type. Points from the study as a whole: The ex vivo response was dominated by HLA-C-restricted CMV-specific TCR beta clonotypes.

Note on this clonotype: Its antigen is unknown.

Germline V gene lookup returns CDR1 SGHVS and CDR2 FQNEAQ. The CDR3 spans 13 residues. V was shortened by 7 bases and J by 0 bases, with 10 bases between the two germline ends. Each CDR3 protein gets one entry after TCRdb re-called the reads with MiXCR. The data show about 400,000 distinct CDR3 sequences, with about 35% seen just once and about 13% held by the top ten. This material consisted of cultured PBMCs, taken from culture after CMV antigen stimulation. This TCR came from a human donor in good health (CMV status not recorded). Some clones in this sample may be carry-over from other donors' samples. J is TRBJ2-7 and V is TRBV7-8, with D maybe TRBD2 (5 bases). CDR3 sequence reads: CASKLESSYEQYV. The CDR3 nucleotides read TGTGCCAGCAAACTAGAAAGCTCCTACGAGCAGTACGTC.